These T cell receptor beta chains were read from a single sample in a study of regulatory T cells in long-lasting Graves disease. TCRdb independently ran MiXCR on the multiplex PCR reads; one entry per CDR3 protein. This table holds 400,000 to 500,000 distinct CDR3 sequences, less than 20% found once. Another study also made use of these data, one on T cells in Graves' hyperthyroidism and ophthalmopathy.

This material consisted of peripheral blood mononuclear cells (PBMCs), taken at new diagnosis, from a patient treated with antithyroid drugs. The origin of the receptors is a woman aged 18-29 years with Graves disease. Both conserved end residues are part of each CDR3. A D gene is named only where the DNA matches it firmly. Size values are once, few and many counts, or a class for expanded clones, and some rows have none.

j_gene	v_gene	abundance	len	d_gene	CDR3aa	CDR3nt
TRBJ2-1	TRBV12-3/TRBV12-4	-	17	-	CASSLGGLTGAGNEQFF	TGTGCCAGCAGTTTGGGTGGACTAACGGGAGCAGGTAATGAGCAGTTCTTC
TRBJ2-5	TRBV2	many	13	-	CASSDGGQETQYF	TGTGCCAGCAGTGATGGGGGGCAAGAGACCCAGTACTTC
TRBJ2-1	TRBV7-2	many	13	TRBD2	CASSIGLGTEQFF	TGTGCCAGCAGCATCGGACTAGGGACTGAGCAGTTCTTC
TRBJ2-3	TRBV20-1	many	16	-	CSAATSGHKSTDTQYF	TGCAGTGCTGCCACCTCGGGACACAAAAGCACAGATACGCAGTATTTT
TRBJ2-1	TRBV2	many	11	-	CASSPAIEQFF	TGTGCCAGCAGTCCCGCCATAGAGCAGTTCTTC
TRBJ1-3	TRBV20-1	-	14	-	CSARDHRVEDTIYF	TGCAGTGCTAGAGATCACAGGGTAGAGGACACCATATATTTT
TRBJ1-2	TRBV4-1	-	15	-	CASSQTGGRGYGYTF	TGCGCCAGCAGCCAAACCGGCGGCCGGGGCTATGGCTACACCTTC
TRBJ2-1	TRBV28	many	14	TRBD2	CASSRLAGTNEQFF	TGTGCCAGCAGTAGACTAGCGGGAACCAATGAGCAGTTCTTC
TRBJ2-7	TRBV19	few	20	-	CASSIVTIHDLLKYPYEQYF	TGTGCCAGTAGTATAGTAACTATCCACGATCTTTTGAAATACCCCTACGAGCAGTACTTC
TRBJ2-2	TRBV14	few	15	-	CASSQAGANTGELFF	TGTGCCAGCAGCCAAGCGGGTGCGAACACCGGGGAGCTGTTTTTT
TRBJ2-3	TRBV27	many	16	TRBD1	CASSLGQGLSTDTQYF	TGTGCCAGCAGTTTAGGACAGGGTCTGAGCACAGATACGCAGTATTTT
TRBJ2-2	TRBV13	-	16	-	CASSLRAGFNTGELFF	TGTGCCAGCAGCTTAAGGGCCGGGTTCAACACCGGGGAGCTGTTTTTT
TRBJ2-1	TRBV5-1	few	16	-	CVSSLVPGTIYNEQFF	TGCGTCAGCAGCCTGGTCCCCGGGACAATCTACAATGAGCAGTTCTTC
TRBJ1-2	TRBV24-1	few	15	-	CATSDSGPMIDGYTF	TGTGCCACCAGTGATTCAGGACCGATGATCGATGGCTACACCTTC
TRBJ1-2	TRBV30	few	16	TRBD1	CAWSATPTGSDYGYTF	TGTGCCTGGAGTGCCACCCCGACAGGGTCTGACTATGGCTACACCTTC
TRBJ2-2	TRBV5-6	-	16	-	CASSPPDRRNTGELFF	TGTGCCAGCAGCCCACCCGACAGGCGGAACACCGGGGAGCTGTTTTTT
TRBJ1-1	TRBV7-2	many	16	-	CASSSLDAATPPGAFF	TGTGCCAGCAGCTCGCTCGATGCGGCCACTCCTCCCGGCGCTTTCTTT
TRBJ2-1	TRBV28	many	14	-	CASSPKLQRNEQFF	TGTGCCAGCAGTCCCAAGCTCCAAAGGAATGAGCAGTTCTTC
TRBJ2-2	TRBV9	few	19	TRBD1	CASSVWDSRLRGYTGELFF	TGTGCCAGCAGCGTATGGGACAGCCGACTGCGCGGATACACCGGGGAGCTGTTTTTT
TRBJ2-7	TRBV30	few	14	-	CAWTPGQSSYEQYF	TGTGCCTGGACCCCCGGACAGAGCTCCTACGAGCAGTACTTC
TRBJ1-4	TRBV11-2	few	11	-	CASSLTEKLFF	TGTGCCAGCAGCTTAACCGAAAAACTGTTTTTT
TRBJ2-3	TRBV27	many	16	-	CASSPIWGPNTDTQYF	TGTGCCAGCAGCCCCATCTGGGGGCCGAACACAGATACGCAGTATTTT
TRBJ2-4	TRBV28	few	11	-	CASQKKNIQYF	TGTGCCAGCCAGAAGAAAAACATTCAGTACTTC
TRBJ2-5	TRBV7-6	-	16	-	CASSFGRVGAQETQYF	TGTGCCAGCAGCTTTGGCAGGGTGGGAGCACAAGAGACCCAGTACTTC
TRBJ2-1	TRBV27	-	15	TRBD2	CASTNGGRAGDEQFF	TGTGCCAGCACCAACGGCGGGAGGGCCGGAGATGAGCAGTTCTTC
TRBJ2-3	TRBV20-1	many	15	TRBD2	CSASEWTSGTDTQYF	TGCAGTGCTAGTGAATGGACTAGCGGCACAGATACGCAGTATTTT
TRBJ1-2	TRBV29-1	-	14	-	CSVEERQMGSGYTF	TGCAGCGTTGAAGAGAGACAAATGGGTAGTGGCTACACCTTC
TRBJ2-5	TRBV2	many	13	-	CASSAVTKETQYF	TGTGCCAGCAGTGCGGTGACTAAAGAGACCCAGTACTTC
TRBJ1-2	TRBV5-6	many	14	-	CASSSGVENYGYTF	TGTGCCAGCAGCTCGGGGGTTGAGAACTATGGCTACACCTTC
TRBJ2-2	TRBV5-4	few	16	-	CASSHLARKNTGELFF	TGTGCCAGCAGTCACCTCGCGCGGAAGAACACCGGGGAGCTGTTTTTT
TRBJ2-3	TRBV2	-	18	TRBD1	CASSEWYRGTLRTDTQYF	TGTGCCAGCAGTGAATGGTACAGGGGAACTCTCCGCACAGATACGCAGTATTTT
TRBJ2-1	TRBV24-1	few	16	TRBD2	CATSGVSGRSHNEQFF	TGTGCCACCAGTGGGGTGAGCGGGAGGTCCCACAATGAGCAGTTCTTC
TRBJ1-2	TRBV4-3	many	13	-	CASSQKTDYGYTF	TGCGCCAGCAGCCAAAAGACAGACTATGGCTACACCTTC
TRBJ1-2	TRBV29-1	many	14	-	CSVDVAGANYGYTF	TGCAGCGTTGACGTGGCAGGGGCTAACTATGGCTACACCTTC
TRBJ2-2	TRBV7-7	few	15	TRBD1	CASSPGQGAAGELFF	TGTGCTAGCAGCCCCGGACAGGGGGCCGCCGGGGAGCTGTTTTTT
TRBJ2-7	TRBV20-1	many	13	-	CSGRGGVIVEQYF	TGCAGTGGAAGGGGGGGAGTGATTGTCGAGCAGTACTTC
TRBJ2-1	TRBV13	-	13	-	CASSSSSSVEQFF	TGTGCCAGCAGCTCCTCCTCGAGTGTTGAGCAGTTCTTC
TRBJ2-3	TRBV28	few	14	-	CASSPAGSTDTQYF	TGTGCCAGCAGTCCAGCAGGTAGCACAGATACGCAGTATTTT
TRBJ1-1	TRBV7-6	many	14	-	CASSLEHGNTEAFF	TGTGCCAGCAGCTTAGAACACGGGAACACTGAAGCTTTCTTT
TRBJ1-1	TRBV18	-	15	-	CASSPRDFLNTEAFF	TGTGCCAGCTCACCAAGGGACTTTCTGAACACTGAAGCTTTCTTT
TRBJ2-7	TRBV30	many	12	TRBD2	CALTSGAYEQYF	TGTGCCTTGACTAGCGGGGCCTACGAGCAGTACTTC
TRBJ2-2	TRBV28	many	16	-	CASSLGTLRGTGELFF	TGTGCCAGCAGTCTCGGGACACTGCGGGGCACCGGGGAGCTGTTTTTT
TRBJ1-2	TRBV5-1	few	15	-	CASSLVPLTLSGYTF	TGTGCCAGCAGCTTGGTCCCTCTTACCCTCTCGGGCTACACCTTC
TRBJ2-5	TRBV2	-	15	-	CASSEAKDYQETQYF	TGTGCCAGCAGTGAAGCGAAGGACTACCAAGAGACCCAGTACTTC
TRBJ1-4	TRBV28	many	14	-	CASSSHTGWEKLFF	TGTGCCAGCAGTTCCCACACAGGGTGGGAAAAACTGTTTTTT
TRBJ1-2	TRBV30	many	12	-	CAWKGSGDGYTF	TGTGCCTGGAAGGGGAGTGGGGATGGCTACACCTTC
TRBJ2-1	TRBV19	few	14	-	CASSIGGLYNEQFF	TGTGCCAGTAGTATAGGGGGGCTCTACAATGAGCAGTTCTTC
TRBJ2-7	TRBV28	few	13	-	CATISGVTYEQYF	TGTGCCACGATTAGCGGAGTGACCTACGAGCAGTACTTC
TRBJ1-6	TRBV13	many	15	-	CASSPGTRTFSPLHF	TGTGCCAGCAGCCCAGGGACCAGGACGTTTTCACCCCTCCACTTT
TRBJ2-1	TRBV5-8	few	15	TRBD2	CASSKGTSGFNEQFF	TGTGCCAGCAGCAAGGGGACTAGCGGGTTCAATGAGCAGTTCTTC
TRBJ2-5	TRBV20-1	-	16	-	CSARDPSTSRRETQYF	TGCAGTGCTAGAGATCCCTCTACGTCTAGGAGGGAGACCCAGTACTTC
TRBJ2-3	TRBV20-1	many	15	TRBD1	CSAPDRGRTADTQYF	TGCAGTGCTCCTGACAGGGGAAGAACCGCGGATACGCAGTATTTT
TRBJ1-2	TRBV3-1	many	14	TRBD1	CASSHRGRDYGYTF	TGTGCCAGCAGCCACAGGGGGAGAGACTATGGCTACACCTTC